The 2 T cell receptor beta chains presented below share a single source sample, sequenced in a study of T-cell reconstitution after alpha-beta-depleted transplantation in children. Preparation of the TCRbeta library used unique molecular identifiers. Using its own MiXCR run on the PCR reads, TCRdb lists one record per CDR3 protein. The sample holds 480,000 or so distinct CDR3 sequences, roughly 10% seen once. Specimen: PBMCs, collected before TCRalphabeta/CD19-depleted stem cell transplant. The receptors shown here come from a child aged 2-15 years with inherited bone marrow failure, due to receive a stem cell transplant.

This clonotype was counted at least ten times. The rearrangement uses TRBV3-1 and TRBJ2-1; 7 bases are shared with TRBD2. This CDR3 is built from 14 residues. Looked up from germline, CDR1 is LGHDT and CDR2 is YNNKEL (reference sequence). V was pared by 6 bases and J by 9 bases, with 11 bases of the junction left unmatched. The DNA of the CDR3 is TGTGCCAGCAGTCTTCCCCTGGGAGGGACTGAGCAGTTCTTC. It codes for CASSLPLGGTEQFF.

A remark on this clonotype: One base away lies a much larger clone, so this may be a sequencing read error. V usage is TRBV20-1 and J usage is TRBJ2-3, with 13 bases fitting TRBD2. This CDR3 contains 15 residues. Germline V lookup: CDR1 DFQATT, CDR2 SNEGSKA (reference sequence). The CDR3 here is CSGGAGLAGADTHYF. The DNA of the CDR3 is TGCAGCGGGGGGGCCGGACTAGCGGGAGCAGATACGCATTATTTT.